The 5 T cell receptor beta chains below were found in one sample sequenced in a study of technical replicates of blood from a handful of donors. The protocol was immunoSEQ multiplex PCR, while the TCRdb copy is restricted to in-frame clones and leaves out a portion. The sample consists of around 97,000 clones, 95% to 97% of them appearing once. Sequenced sample: T cells isolated from PBMCs. These receptors all stem from a human donor in good health.

The chain recombines TRBV15 with TRBJ2-7; 7 bases are shared with TRBD2. Germline V CDR1 and CDR2: LNHNV, YYDKDF (reference sequence). The CDR3 spans 16 residues. J lost 3 bases, V lost 0 bases, and 8 bases had no gene match. The CDR3 region has the DNA TGTGCCACCAGCAGAGAATGGGCGGGAGCAAGCTACGAGCAGTACTTC. Encoded protein: CATSREWAGASYEQYF. Full variable domain (rest looked up from reference TRBV15 and TRBJ2-7): DAMVIQNPRYQVTQFGKPVTLSCSQTLNHNVMYWYQQKSSQAPKLLFHYYDKDFNNEADTPDNFQSRRPNTSFCFLDIRSPGLGDTAMYLCATSREWAGASYEQYFGPGTRLTVT.

This chain uses TRBV9 with TRBJ2-7; a possible D gene is TRBD1 (6 bases). Germline V gene data show CDR1 as SGDLS and CDR2 as YYNGEE. The CDR3 is 14 amino acids. Trimming removed 2 bases from V and 2 bases from J, with 11 bases in between. The CDR3 here is CASSVAGDPYEQYF. As DNA, the CDR3 is TGTGCCAGCAGCGTGGCAGGGGATCCCTACGAGCAGTACTTC. Combining the CDR3 with reference TRBV9 and TRBJ2-7 gives the whole variable domain DSGVTQTPKHLITATGQRVTLRCSPRSGDLSVYWYQQSLDQGLQFLIQYYNGEERAKGNILERFSAQQFPDLHSELNLSSLELGDSALYFCASSVAGDPYEQYFGPGTRLTVT.

This chain uses TRBV30 with TRBJ1-2; D not certain. Germline CDR1 reads GTSNPN; CDR2 reads SVGIG (reference sequence). The CDR3 runs to 11 residues. Deletions cut 5 bases from V and 2 bases from J, with 6 bases between. The CDR3 sequence is CAWDKNYGYTF. As DNA, the CDR3 is TGTGCCTGGGACAAGAACTATGGCTACACCTTC.

The rearrangement links TRBV7-9 to TRBJ1-1; 7 nucleotides line up with TRBD1. There are 15 residues in the CDR3. J gave up 3 bases and V 4 bases, and 8 bases lay outside the gene matches. Germline V gene sequence: CDR1 SEHNR, CDR2 FQNEAQ (reference sequence). The CDR3 DNA reads as TGTGCCAGCAGCTCCGGGACAGCCCTCGACACTGAAGCTTTCTTT. As protein: CASSSGTALDTEAFF.

Points on this clone: The identical CDR3 is also encoded by other nucleotide sequences in the sample. The chain has TRBV5-1 and TRBJ2-3, with 7 bases lining up with TRBD2. Germline CDR1 and CDR2: SGHRS and YFSETQ. V trimming: 0 bases; J trimming: 0 bases; junction bases outside the gene matches: 1. The CDR3 covers 15 residues. The CDR3 bases are TGCGCCAGCAGCTTGGGTAGCGGGAGCACAGATACGCAGTATTTT. It yields the protein CASSLGSGSTDTQYF. Filled out from reference TRBV5-1 and TRBJ2-3, the complete variable domain reads KAGVTQTPRYLIKTRGQQVTLSCSPISGHRSVSWYQQTPGQGLQFLFEYFSETQRNKGNFPGRFSGRQFSNSRSEMNVSTLELGDSALYLCASSLGSGSTDTQYFGPGTRLTVL.